These 17 T cell receptor beta chains were sequenced from one sample in a study of cytomegalovirus exposure and HLA in healthy donors. With 60 Vbeta and 13 Jbeta primers, the PCR was carried out. TCRdb's table, derived via immunoSEQ multiplex PCR, lists solely in-frame clones and lacks some. Of around 61,000 clones in the sample, about 80% were seen once. The sample comprised PBMCs. The receptors were sampled from a man in his forties or fifties in good health and CMV-seronegative.

The chain carries TRBV29-1 and TRBJ2-5, with TRBD1 matching 9 bases. Trimming took 4 bases from V and 3 from J; bases not matched to a gene: 6. Germline V gene lookup returns CDR1 SQVTM and CDR2 ANQGSEA. The CDR3 consists of 14 residues. CDR3 DNA: TGCAGCGTTGGAGGGACAGGGTGGGAAGAGACCCAGTACTTC. This translates into CSVGGTGWEETQYF.

This clone was seen just once. The chain links TRBV28 to TRBJ2-1; maybe TRBD1 (5 bases). Germline CDR1 is MDHEN and CDR2 is SYDVKM. This CDR3 is 15 amino acids long. V was trimmed by 5 bases and J by 0 bases, leaving 11 bases between them. The CDR3 is CASSQGSSSYNEQFF. The CDR3 DNA follows: TGTGCCAGCAGTCAGGGATCTAGCTCCTACAATGAGCAGTTCTTC.

V usage is TRBV27 and J usage is TRBJ1-1; D is perhaps TRBD1 (5 bases). Per the germline V gene, CDR1 is MNHEY and CDR2 is SMNVEV (reference sequence). CDR3 length: 12 amino acids. V lost 6 bases and J lost 10, with 15 bases in between. DNA of the CDR3: TGTGCCAGCAGGGGGGTGGGGGGTTCAGCTTTCTTT. Encoded protein: CASRGVGGSAFF.

In DNA form, the CDR3 reads TGTGCCAGCACCTCGCGGGGACTGGGCGATTTGGCCCAGTACTTC. This sequence encodes CASTSRGLGDLAQYF. The V gene is TRBV7-9, the J gene TRBJ2-5, with D tentatively TRBD2 (6 bases). The CDR3 length is 15 residues. The V gene's germline CDR1 is SEHNR and CDR2 FQNEAQ (reference sequence). V was cut by 7 bases and J by 9 bases, with 24 bases left in between.

This clone was seen a single time. One junction end disagrees with the germline gene, perhaps due to a read error. The V and J genes are TRBV7-7 and TRBJ2-5; TRBD2 might be the D (5 bases). The CDR3 length is 14 residues. CDR1 is SSHAT, CDR2 FNYEAQ, per germline (reference sequence). The CDR3 DNA follows: TGTGCTAGCAGCTCCCGGATGGGAGTAGAGACCCAGTACTTC. This translates into CASSSRMGVETQYF.

The rearrangement joins TRBV6-5 to TRBJ2-5; 9 bases align to TRBD2. Germline lookup yields CDR1 MNHEY and CDR2 SVGAGI. J lost 6 bases, V lost 5 bases, and 7 bases had no gene match. The CDR3 length is 14 residues. The CDR3 loop reads CASSRSGGKKTQYF. As DNA, the CDR3 is TGTGCCAGCAGTCGTAGCGGGGGCAAGAAGACCCAGTACTTC.

V gene TRBV11-3 combines with J gene TRBJ2-1, with TRBD1 matching over 7 bases. CDR3 length: 15 amino acids. The junction had 6 bases not matched to a gene; V was cut back by 2 bases and J by 5 bases. Germline assignment: CDR1 SGHNT and CDR2 YENEEA. CDR3 loop: CASSLTGEGDNEQFF. DNA for the CDR3: TGTGCCAGCAGCTTAACAGGGGAAGGGGACAATGAGCAGTTCTTC.

The chain uses TRBV30 and TRBJ2-1; 7 bases fit TRBD1. Germline V lookup: CDR1 GTSNPN, CDR2 SVGIG (reference sequence). The ends lost 4 bases at V and 0 bases at J; junction bases unmatched: 6. There are 15 residues in the CDR3. CDR3 in amino acids: CAWTKGAPSYNEQFF. CDR3 nucleotide sequence: TGTGCCTGGACTAAGGGGGCTCCCTCCTACAATGAGCAGTTCTTC.

This clone was recorded once. The chain combines TRBV4-3 with TRBJ2-5; weak D call: TRBD2 (5 bases). Trimming pared 0 bases from V and 5 bases from J, leaving 13 bases between. The CDR3 runs 15 residues. Looked up from germline, CDR1 is LGHNA and CDR2 is YSLEER. CDR3 protein: CASSQDTGLRETQYF. In nucleotides, the CDR3 is TGCGCCAGCAGCCAAGATACGGGGTTGAGGGAGACCCAGTACTTC.

This clone was counted a single time. The CDR3 DNA is TGTGCCTGGAGTCGGGGGGCGGTGACTGAAGCTTTCTTT. Residues: CAWSRGAVTEAFF. This sequence joins TRBV30 and TRBJ1-1; the D gene is possibly TRBD1 (6 bases). V shed 2 bases and J shed 5 bases, with 12 bases lying between them. The CDR3 is 13 residues long. Germline-derived CDR1 and CDR2 are GTSNPN and SVGIG (reference sequence).

The chain has TRBV5-1 and TRBJ1-6; 8 bases agree with TRBD1. The CDR3 consists of 16 residues. After removal of 4 bases from V and 7 bases from J, the junction contained 10 bases not matched to a gene. In germline, CDR1 is SGHRS, CDR2 YFSETQ. CDR3 sequence (DNA): TGCGCCAGCAGCGTAGACAGGGGTAGCTACAATTCACCCCTCCACTTT. Translated, it gives CASSVDRGSYNSPLHF.

The chain recombines TRBV6-6 with TRBJ2-2, with a possible D match to TRBD1 (5 bases). With 6 bases removed from V and 7 bases from J, the gap between germline ends came to 15 bases. Per germline, CDR1 MNHNY and CDR2 SVGAGI (reference sequence). The CDR3 consists of 14 residues. The CDR3 DNA sequence: TGTGCCAGCAGAGTGGGCCAGCAGGGCGGGGAGCTGTTTTTT. This sequence encodes CASRVGQQGGELFF.

The chain has TRBV5-5 and TRBJ1-2, with D perhaps TRBD1 (5 bases). Germline CDR1 SGHKS, CDR2 YYEKEE (reference sequence). The CDR3 totals 19 residues. The V end lost 3 bases, the J end lost 5 bases, and 29 bases lay between the germline ends. CDR3 DNA sequence: TGTGCCAGCAGCTCGGACCGTTTGGTCAGGGAGGATACCCAATATGGCTACACCTTC. Encoded protein: CASSSDRLVREDTQYGYTF.

The V and J genes are TRBV7-8 and TRBJ2-7, with a tentative D call TRBD1 (7 bases). Germline CDR1 SGHVS, CDR2 FQNEAQ. The CDR3 covers 15 residues. The V and J ends lost 3 bases and 4 bases respectively, with 16 bases between them. The CDR3 here is CASSLMTGRTYEQYV. The CDR3 DNA reads TGTGCCAGCAGCTTGATGACAGGGAGGACTTACGAGCAGTACGTC.

V is TRBV7-2 and J is TRBJ2-1; 9 bases are a match to TRBD1. Germline V gene sequence: CDR1 SGHTA, CDR2 FQGNSA. CDR3 length: 17 residues. Trimming cost V 0 bases and J 4 bases; bases outside gene matches: 7. The DNA of the CDR3 is TGTGCCAGCAGCTTAGCTCTGGGACAGGGACCTTACAATGAGCAGTTCTTC. Protein sequence: CASSLALGQGPYNEQFF.

The chain is built from TRBV30 and TRBJ1-3, with 9 bases matching TRBD1. The CDR3 covers 14 residues. Germline-derived CDR1 and CDR2 are GTSNPN and SVGIG (reference sequence). After removal of 5 bases from V and 1 base from J, the junction contained 3 bases not matched to a gene. The CDR3 DNA sequence: TGTGCCTGGGGGGGGACAGGGTCTGGAAACACCATATATTTT. It encodes CAWGGTGSGNTIYF.

The chain carries TRBV10-2 and TRBJ1-6; 9 bases line up with TRBD1. The CDR3 loop spans 14 amino acids. The trim removed 7 bases at V and 5 bases at J, leaving 3 bases unmatched. Germline V lookup: CDR1 WSHSY, CDR2 SAAADI. The CDR3 protein is CASTGTGNNSPLHF. CDR3 DNA sequence: TGCGCCAGCACCGGGACAGGGAATAATTCACCCCTCCACTTT.